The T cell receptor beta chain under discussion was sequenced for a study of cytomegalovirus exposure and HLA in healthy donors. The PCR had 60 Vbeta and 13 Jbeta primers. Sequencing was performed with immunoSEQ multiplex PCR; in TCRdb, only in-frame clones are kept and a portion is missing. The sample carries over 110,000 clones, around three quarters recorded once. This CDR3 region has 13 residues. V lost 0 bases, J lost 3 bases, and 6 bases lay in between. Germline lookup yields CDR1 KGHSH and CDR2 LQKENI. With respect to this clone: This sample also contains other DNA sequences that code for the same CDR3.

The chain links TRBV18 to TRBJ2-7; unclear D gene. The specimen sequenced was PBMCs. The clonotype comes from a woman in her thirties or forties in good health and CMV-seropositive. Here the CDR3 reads CASSPPSGYEQYF. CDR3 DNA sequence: TGTGCCAGCTCACCACCGTCCGGCTACGAGCAGTACTTC. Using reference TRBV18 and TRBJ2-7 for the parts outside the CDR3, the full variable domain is NAGVMQNPRHLVRRRGQEARLRCSPMKGHSHVYWYRQLPEEGLKFMVYLQKENIIDESGMPKERFSAEFPKEGPSILRIQQVVRGDSAAYFCASSPPSGYEQYFGPGTRLTVT.